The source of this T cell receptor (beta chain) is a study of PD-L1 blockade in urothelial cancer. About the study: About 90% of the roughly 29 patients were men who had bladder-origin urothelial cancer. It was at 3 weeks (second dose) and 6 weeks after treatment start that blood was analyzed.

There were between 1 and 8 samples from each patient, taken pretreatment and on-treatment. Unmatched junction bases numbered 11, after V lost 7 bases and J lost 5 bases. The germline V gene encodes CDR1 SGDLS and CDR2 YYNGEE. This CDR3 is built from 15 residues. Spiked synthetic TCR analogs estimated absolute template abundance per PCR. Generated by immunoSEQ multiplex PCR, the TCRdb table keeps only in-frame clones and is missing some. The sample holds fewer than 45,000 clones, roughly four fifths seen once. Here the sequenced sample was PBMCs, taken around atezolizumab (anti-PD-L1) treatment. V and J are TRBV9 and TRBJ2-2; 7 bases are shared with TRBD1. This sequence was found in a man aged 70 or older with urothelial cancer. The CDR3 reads CASGSHRGRTGELFF. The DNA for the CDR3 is TGTGCCAGCGGATCACACAGGGGAAGGACCGGGGAGCTGTTTTTT. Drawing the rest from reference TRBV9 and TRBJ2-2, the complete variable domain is DSGVTQTPKHLITATGQRVTLRCSPRSGDLSVYWYQQSLDQGLQFLIQYYNGEERAKGNILERFSAQQFPDLHSELNLSSLELGDSALYFCASGSHRGRTGELFFGEGSRLTVL.